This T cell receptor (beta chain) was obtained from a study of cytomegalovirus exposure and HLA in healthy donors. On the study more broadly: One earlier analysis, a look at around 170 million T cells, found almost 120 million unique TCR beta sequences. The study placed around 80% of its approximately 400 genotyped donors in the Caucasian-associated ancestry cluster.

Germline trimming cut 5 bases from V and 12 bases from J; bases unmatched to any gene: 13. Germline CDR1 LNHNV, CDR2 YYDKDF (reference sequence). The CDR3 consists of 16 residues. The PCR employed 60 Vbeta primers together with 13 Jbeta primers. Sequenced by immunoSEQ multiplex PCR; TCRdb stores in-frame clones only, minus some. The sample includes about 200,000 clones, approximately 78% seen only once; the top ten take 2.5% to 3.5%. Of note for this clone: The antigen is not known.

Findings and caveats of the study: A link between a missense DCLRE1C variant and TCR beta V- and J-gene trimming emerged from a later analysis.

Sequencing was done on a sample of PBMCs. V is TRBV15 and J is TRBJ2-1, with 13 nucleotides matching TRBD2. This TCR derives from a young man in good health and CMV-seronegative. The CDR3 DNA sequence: TGTGCCACCAGCTCCCTCACTAGCGGGGGGGCTGGCTGGCAGTTCTTC. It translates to CATSSLTSGGAGWQFF.